Listed below are T cell receptor beta chains from one sample, sequenced in a study of T cells expressing NK-cell markers. One entry per CDR3 protein, without DNA, is what TCRdb gives after re-calling the 5' RACE reads. This sample's clone table lists about 550,000 distinct CDR3 sequences. The sequencing sample was made of blood T cells: a sorted CD56 or NKG2C T cell subset, CD4+ or CD8+ T cells, or bulk PBMC T cells (not recorded which). These receptors were obtained from a man between 18 and 29 years old in good health. Each CDR3 is given with its conserved first and last residue.

j_call: TRBJ2-6
v_call: TRBV7-9
cdr3_aa: CASSYGQGALGANVLTF

j_call: TRBJ2-3
v_call: TRBV29-1
cdr3_aa: CSVQSAVPGLSSTDTQYF

j_call: TRBJ1-1
v_call: TRBV5-1
cdr3_aa: CASSRDSFPYMNTEAFF

j_call: TRBJ1-2
v_call: TRBV20-1
cdr3_aa: CSAREPPSYGYTF

j_call: TRBJ1-5
v_call: TRBV6-1
cdr3_aa: CASSEAGGISNQPQHF

j_call: TRBJ2-3
v_call: TRBV20-1
cdr3_aa: CSVLDYLGTDTQYF

j_call: TRBJ2-4
v_call: TRBV7-9
cdr3_aa: CASSLKREANFKNIQYF

j_call: TRBJ2-1
v_call: TRBV7-9
cdr3_aa: CASSLISRSYNEQFF

j_call: TRBJ2-3
v_call: TRBV12-3/TRBV12-4
cdr3_aa: CASSYRTSSYTDTQYF

j_call: TRBJ2-7
v_call: TRBV7-9
cdr3_aa: CASSGIRGDEQYF

j_call: TRBJ2-1
v_call: TRBV3-1
cdr3_aa: CASSQPDRGDEQFF

j_call: TRBJ1-5
v_call: TRBV5-6
cdr3_aa: CASSRRDRNQPQHF

j_call: TRBJ2-5
v_call: TRBV15
cdr3_aa: CATTSGLRETQYF

j_call: TRBJ2-1
v_call: TRBV3-1
cdr3_aa: CASSQPALGTSANNEQFF